This T cell receptor (beta chain) was sequenced for a study of OX40 agonist ivuxolimab in advanced cancers. Overall study findings and caveats: Compared with others, partial responders at 0.1-3.0 mg/kg displayed clonal expansion among the lowest. More expanded clones were found, on average, in CD8+ than in CD4+ T cells. The authors also found low normalized T-cell clonal expansion in some nonresponders. Determination of antigen specificity was not performed for the expanded peripheral T cells.

This CDR3 region has 13 residues. Deletions cut 1 base from V and 4 bases from J, with 7 bases between. CDR1 MGHRA and CDR2 YSYEKL come from the germline V gene. Repertoires were generated with immunoSEQ multiplex PCR, while TCRdb's copy carries only in-frame clones and drops some. The data show under 95,000 clones, roughly nine tenths seen once. With respect to this clone: Its antigen remains unidentified.

The sequence was obtained from an adult with an advanced solid tumor such as melanoma, head and neck, liver or kidney cancer. Specimen: CD4+ or CD8+ T cells sorted from blood, collected in a trial of the OX40 agonist ivuxolimab. The V gene is TRBV4-1, the J gene TRBJ2-5; the D is unclear. The CDR3 is CASSQGGSETQYF. CDR3 DNA sequence: TGCGCCAGCAGCCAAGGCGGATCAGAGACCCAGTACTTC.